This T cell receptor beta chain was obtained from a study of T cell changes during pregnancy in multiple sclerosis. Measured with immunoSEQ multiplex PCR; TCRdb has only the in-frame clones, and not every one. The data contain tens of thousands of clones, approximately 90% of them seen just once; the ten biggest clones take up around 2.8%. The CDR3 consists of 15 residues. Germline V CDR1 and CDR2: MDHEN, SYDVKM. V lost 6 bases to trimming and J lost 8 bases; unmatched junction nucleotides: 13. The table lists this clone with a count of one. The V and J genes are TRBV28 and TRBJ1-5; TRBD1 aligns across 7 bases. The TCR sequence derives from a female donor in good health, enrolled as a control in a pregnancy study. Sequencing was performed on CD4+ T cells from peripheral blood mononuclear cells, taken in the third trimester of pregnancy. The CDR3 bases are TGTGCCAGCAGCCACGAAATCAGGGGGTTGGAGCCCCAGCATTTT. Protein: CASSHEIRGLEPQHF. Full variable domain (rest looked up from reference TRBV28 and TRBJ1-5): DVKVTQSSRYLVKRTGEKVFLECVQDMDHENMFWYRQDPGLGLRLIYFSYDVKMKEKGDIPEGYSVSREKKERFSLILESASTNQTSMYLCASSHEIRGLEPQHFGDGTRLSIL.